This T cell receptor (beta chain) was sequenced in a study of CD8+ T cells in alopecia areata. Notes on the study in general: Many expanded lesional clones persisted in scalp and blood during tofacitinib. The study found TCR sharing across patients less clear than in mice, possibly for HLA reasons.

On this clone: Its antigen is unidentified.

Treatment of the sample: oral pan-JAK inhibitor, 5-10 mg twice daily. V shed 2 bases and J shed 4 bases, with 6 bases lying between them. Germline V lookup: CDR1 MNHEY, CDR2 SVGAGI. This CDR3 is 14 amino acids long. RNA extraction was followed by reverse transcription into cDNA, which acted as the sequencing template. Assay: immunoSEQ multiplex PCR; the TCRdb copy retains only in-frame clones and omits some. The table includes 150,000 or so clones, around 58% detected once. The sequencing here drew on CD4+ T cells sorted from blood, taken between weeks 55 and 65, from a patient treated with tofacitinib. This receptor was obtained from a human donor with alopecia areata. The gene calls are TRBV6-5 and TRBJ2-6; D remains unclear. The CDR3 spells CASSYQYGANVLTF. DNA of the CDR3: TGTGCCAGCAGTTACCAATACGGGGCCAACGTCCTGACTTTC.